Listed below are T cell receptor beta chains from one sample, sequenced in a study of T cells in Graves' hyperthyroidism and ophthalmopathy. One entry per CDR3 protein, called by TCRdb with MiXCR from the multiplex PCR reads. The table records 490,000 or so distinct CDR3 sequences, under 25% of them present only once. Material: blood. Receptor source: a woman in her seventies with Graves' ophthalmopathy. CDR3s include the opening cysteine and the closing phenylalanine or tryptophan. D genes are given only for firm matches. The size field is filled for only some rows; it gives once, few, many or a size class.

j_gene | abundance | v_gene | d_gene | CDR3nt | CDR3aa
TRBJ2-1 | . | TRBV9 | . | TGTGCCAGCAGCCGGGACCTCCGCTACAGGAATGAGCAGTTCTTC | CASSRDLRYRNEQFF
TRBJ2-1 | few | TRBV5-1 | . | TGCGCCAGCAGCTCCCTTGACTACCCTAGTAACTACAATGAGCAGTTCTTC | CASSSLDYPSNYNEQFF
TRBJ2-2 | many | TRBV7-2 | TRBD2 | TGTGCCAGCAGCTTTACTAGCGGGAGCTCCGGGGAGCTGTTTTTT | CASSFTSGSSGELFF
TRBJ2-2 | . | TRBV7-3 | TRBD2 | TGTGCCAGCAGCTTAAGGCGGGAGGGCACCGGGGAGCTGTTTTTT | CASSLRREGTGELFF
TRBJ1-1 | few | TRBV7-9 | . | TGTGCCAGCAGCTTAGCGGGTTCTAGCACTGAAGCTTTCTTT | CASSLAGSSTEAFF
TRBJ2-3 | . | TRBV5-6 | . | TGTGCCAGCAGGCCCGGCTCCACAGATACGCAGTATTTT | CASRPGSTDTQYF
TRBJ1-2 | . | TRBV20-1 | . | TGCAGTGCTAGAGTGGGTGCTGATACCGGCTACACCTTC | CSARVGADTGYTF
TRBJ2-1 | many | TRBV7-2 | . | TGTGCCAGCAGCAAACTGGCGGGGCGCTCCTACAATGAGCAGTTCTTC | CASSKLAGRSYNEQFF
TRBJ2-4 | . | TRBV12-3/TRBV12-4 | . | TGTGCCAGCAGTTTAGCTCAGGGAAGCATTCAGTACTTC | CASSLAQGSIQYF
TRBJ2-1 | few | TRBV7-9 | TRBD2 | TGTGCCAGCAGCTTTTCGGCCCTAGCGGGAGGTCCTCTGAGGGATGAGCAGTTCTTC | CASSFSALAGGPLRDEQFF
TRBJ2-1 | . | TRBV5-1 | . | TGCGCCAGCAGCTTGGAGGTCGGAGTCTACAATGAGCAGTTCTTC | CASSLEVGVYNEQFF
TRBJ1-6 | few | TRBV5-1 | . | TGCGCCAGCAGCTCTGAGCAGGGGAGCAATTCACCCCTCCACTTT | CASSSEQGSNSPLHF
TRBJ2-2 | many | TRBV6-1 | TRBD2 | TGTGCCAGCAGTGATGTAGCGGGAGGTTCCGGGGAGCTGTTTTTT | CASSDVAGGSGELFF
TRBJ2-7 | . | TRBV10-3 | . | TGTGCCATCAGTGACCACTCGCGAGGGTTTTCCTACGAGCAGTACTTC | CAISDHSRGFSYEQYF
TRBJ1-5 | . | TRBV19 | TRBD1 | TGTGCCAGTAGTATTACCGGGACAGCAAAGAATCAGCCCCAGCATTTT | CASSITGTAKNQPQHF
TRBJ2-5 | . | TRBV20-1 | . | TGCAGTGCTCCGGACCGACGGGGGCGCTCCGTGGAGACCCAGTACTTC | CSAPDRRGRSVETQYF
TRBJ1-5 | . | TRBV3-1 | . | TGTGCCAGCAGCCAAGGAAAGAGTCAGCCCCAGCATTTT | CASSQGKSQPQHF
TRBJ2-5 | . | TRBV14 | . | TGTGCCAGCAGCCTAGGGCAATTCAGTGGAGAGACCCAGTACTTC | CASSLGQFSGETQYF
TRBJ2-5 | . | TRBV5-5 | . | TGTGCCAGCAGCTCGAGCCCCGTAAGGGGGACCCAGTACTTC | CASSSSPVRGTQYF
TRBJ2-7 | . | TRBV20-1 | TRBD2 | TGCAGTGCTAGAGTGCCTAGCGGGAGGTCGGCCTACGAGCAGTACTTC | CSARVPSGRSAYEQYF
TRBJ2-5 | . | TRBV15 | TRBD1 | TGTGCCACCAGCCTGGACAGGGGGCCTGAGACCCAGTACTTC | CATSLDRGPETQYF
TRBJ2-3 | many | TRBV6-1 | . | TGTGCCAGCAGTGAAGTAAAGGGGACAGATACGCAGTATTTT | CASSEVKGTDTQYF
TRBJ2-7 | . | TRBV7-2 | . | TGTGCCAGCAGCACCGAGGGGGGGTCCTACGAGCAGTACTTC | CASSTEGGSYEQYF
TRBJ1-4 | once | TRBV7-9 | . | TGTGCCAGCAGCTTAGTTGCGGGTTCTAATGAAAAACTGTTTTTT | CASSLVAGSNEKLFF
TRBJ1-2 | few | TRBV27 | . | TGTGCCAGCACTCCCATGGGCGAGGCAAGTGGCTACACCTTC | CASTPMGEASGYTF
TRBJ2-3 | many | TRBV28 | TRBD1 | TGTGCCAGCAGTTTATGGGACAGGGATGCAGATACGCAGTATTTT | CASSLWDRDADTQYF
TRBJ1-5 | . | TRBV9 | . | TGTGCCAGCAGCGCGACCGGACTGACCAATCAGCCCCAGCATTTT | CASSATGLTNQPQHF
TRBJ1-2 | few | TRBV29-1 | . | TGCAGCGTTGGAGGAGGAGGGCCGACCTATGGCTACACCTTC | CSVGGGGPTYGYTF
TRBJ2-2 | few | TRBV19 | TRBD2 | TGTGCCACCAAACCGACTAGCGGGACGAACACCGGGGAGCTGTTTTTT | CATKPTSGTNTGELFF
TRBJ1-1 | . | TRBV20-1 | . | TGCAGTGCTAGAGATCAGGGAACTGAAGCTTTCTTT | CSARDQGTEAFF
TRBJ2-3 | many | TRBV27 | . | TGTGCCAGCAGAACGTATAGCACAGATACGCAGTATTTT | CASRTYSTDTQYF
TRBJ2-5 | few | TRBV10-3 | . | TGTGCCATCGGAAGCGGAGATCAAGAGACCCAGTACTTC | CAIGSGDQETQYF
TRBJ2-7 | few | TRBV6-2/TRBV6-3 | . | TGTGCCAGCAGTTACGATTTCCGGGGACCTCGGGAACCCTACGAGCAGTACTTC | CASSYDFRGPREPYEQYF
TRBJ2-1 | . | TRBV5-1 | . | TGCGCCAGCAGCTTCTTCTTACGGGGCAGTAACAATGAGCAGTTCTTC | CASSFFLRGSNNEQFF
TRBJ2-2 | . | TRBV3-1 | . | TGTGCCAGCAGCCCAGAGTACGGTCAGGTGAACACCGGGGAGCTGTTTTTT | CASSPEYGQVNTGELFF
TRBJ1-5 | few | TRBV19 | . | TGTGCCAGTAGGACAGATATCAATCAGCCCCAGCATTTT | CASRTDINQPQHF
TRBJ1-2 | . | TRBV30 | TRBD1 | TGTGCCTGGAGCGGCAGGGGGTCTGGCTACACCTTC | CAWSGRGSGYTF
TRBJ2-5 | . | TRBV4-1 | TRBD2 | TGCGCCAGCAGCTCCGGACTAGCTCAAGAGACCCAGTACTTC | CASSSGLAQETQYF
TRBJ1-6 | . | TRBV7-2 | TRBD1 | TGTGCCAGCAGCTTAGCTAACAGGGGGAATTCACCCCTCCACTTT | CASSLANRGNSPLHF
TRBJ2-1 | . | TRBV7-9 | TRBD1 | TGTGCCAGCAGCCCCACTACAGGGGTGGGTGAGCAGTTCTTC | CASSPTTGVGEQFF
TRBJ1-1 | . | TRBV3-1 | . | TGTGCCAGCTCGGACGTCGGGAACACTGAAGCTTTCTTT | CASSDVGNTEAFF
TRBJ2-1 | many | TRBV7-2 | TRBD2 | TGTGCCAGCAGCTTAGAAGGGACTAGCTACAATGAGCAGTTCTTC | CASSLEGTSYNEQFF
TRBJ1-1 | many | TRBV7-2 | . | TGTGCCAGCAGCGAAAGTCCCGGGCGTGAAGCTTTCTTT | CASSESPGREAFF